Listed below are T cell receptor beta chains from one sample, sequenced in a study of T cells in Graves' hyperthyroidism and ophthalmopathy. MiXCR, run by TCRdb on the multiplex PCR reads, gives a single entry per CDR3 protein. The sample has approximately 700,000 distinct CDR3 sequences, 40% to 55% seen once. The sample taken for sequencing was peripheral blood or thyroid tissue (not recorded which). Every receptor here comes from an adult man with Graves' disease, either hyperthyroidism or ophthalmopathy (not recorded which). CDR3s include the opening cysteine and the closing phenylalanine or tryptophan. Fields, in order: J gene, D gene, V gene, clone size, CDR3 protein, CDR3 DNA. A D gene is named only where the DNA matches it firmly. Some rows mark clone size as missing; the rest say once, few, many or name a class of expanded clone.

TRBJ1-5	NA	TRBV20-1	few	CSATPSQTVQPQHF	TGCAGTGCTACCCCAAGCCAGACAGTTCAGCCCCAGCATTTT
TRBJ1-1	NA	TRBV7-8	many	CASSPDVTEAFF	TGTGCCAGCAGCCCGGACGTTACTGAAGCTTTCTTT
TRBJ1-5	NA	TRBV5-1	NA	CASIYGTSNQPQHF	TGTGCCAGCATCTACGGGACCAGCAATCAGCCCCAGCATTTT
TRBJ1-1	TRBD1	TRBV20-1	few	CSATRDSPREAFF	TGTAGTGCCACGAGGGACAGCCCTCGTGAAGCTTTCTTT
TRBJ2-7	TRBD2	TRBV15	many	CATSRDTSGGSEQYF	TGTGCCACCAGCAGAGATACTAGCGGGGGGAGTGAGCAGTACTTC
TRBJ1-1	NA	TRBV12-3/TRBV12-4	NA	CAVTVGVNTEAFF	TGTGCCGTCACCGTAGGGGTCAACACTGAAGCTTTCTTT
TRBJ1-4	NA	TRBV29-1	once	CSVVWQAGEKLFF	TGCAGCGTTGTTTGGCAGGCTGGTGAAAAACTGTTTTTT
TRBJ2-7	NA	TRBV10-2	NA	CASSEWATAYEQYF	TGCGCCAGCAGTGAGTGGGCCACCGCCTACGAGCAGTACTTC
TRBJ1-5	NA	TRBV2	NA	CASVEIDGNQPQHF	TGTGCCAGCGTTGAAATCGACGGGAATCAGCCCCAGCATTTT
TRBJ1-1	TRBD1	TRBV24-1	once	CATSEATGTAASPAFF	TGTGCCACCAGTGAGGCGACAGGGACGGCCGCCAGTCCGGCTTTCTTT
TRBJ2-5	NA	TRBV9	few	CASSVGLQETQYF	TGTGCCAGCAGCGTTGGACTACAAGAGACCCAGTACTTC
TRBJ2-7	TRBD1	TRBV20-1	few	CSASHDLGQIPYEQYF	TGCAGTGCTAGTCACGATTTGGGACAGATCCCTTACGAGCAGTACTTC
TRBJ1-3	NA	TRBV7-8	many	CASSQGSYGNTIYF	TGTGCCAGCAGCCAGGGTAGTTATGGAAACACCATATATTTT
TRBJ2-7	TRBD2	TRBV10-3	NA	CATSGLAGYEQYF	TGTGCCACGTCGGGACTAGCGGGTTACGAGCAGTACTTC
TRBJ2-7	NA	TRBV20-1	few	CSARPESYEQYF	TGCAGTGCTAGACCGGAAAGCTACGAGCAGTACTTC
TRBJ2-5	TRBD1	TRBV24-1	NA	CATSDPRPGQGVDETQYF	TGTGCCACCAGTGATCCCAGGCCGGGACAGGGGGTGGACGAGACCCAGTACTTC
TRBJ1-1	NA	TRBV2	NA	CASKRTLNTEAFF	TGTGCCAGCAAAAGGACACTTAACACTGAAGCTTTCTTT
TRBJ1-2	NA	TRBV7-8	NA	CASSFTGTPLYGYTF	TGTGCCAGCAGCTTCACGGGGACTCCCCTCTATGGCTACACCTTC
TRBJ2-7	NA	TRBV7-9	NA	CAGSLGGWWDYEQYF	TGTGCCGGCAGCTTAGGGGGGTGGTGGGACTACGAGCAGTACTTC
TRBJ1-2	NA	TRBV24-1	NA	CATSVRDANYGYTF	TGTGCCACCAGCGTTCGGGACGCTAACTATGGCTACACCTTC
TRBJ1-6	NA	TRBV11-3	NA	CASSLDLGVNSPLHF	TGTGCCAGCAGCTTAGACTTGGGTGTCAATTCACCCCTCCACTTT
TRBJ1-3	NA	TRBV15	many	CATSRDRRAGNTIYF	TGTGCCACCAGCAGAGATCGAAGGGCTGGAAACACCATATATTTT
TRBJ1-6	NA	TRBV5-1	many	CASSEDNNSPLHF	TGCGCCAGCAGCGAGGACAATAATTCACCCCTCCACTTT
TRBJ1-5	NA	TRBV7-3	many	CASSLTTDQPQHF	TGTGCCAGCAGCTTAACGACAGATCAGCCCCAGCATTTT
TRBJ1-1	NA	TRBV5-1	NA	CASSQYGQPLWDTEAFF	TGCGCCAGCAGCCAATACGGACAGCCCTTATGGGACACTGAAGCTTTCTTT
TRBJ2-3	NA	TRBV29-1	few	CSVAEQGPTDTQYF	TGCAGCGTTGCCGAGCAGGGCCCCACAGATACGCAGTATTTT
TRBJ2-2	NA	TRBV6-5	NA	CASSPFAANTGELFF	TGTGCCAGCAGTCCGTTCGCCGCGAACACCGGGGAGCTGTTTTTT
TRBJ2-7	TRBD1	TRBV29-1	many	CSAVGTAYEQYF	TGCAGCGCTGTGGGGACAGCCTACGAGCAGTACTTC
TRBJ1-1	NA	TRBV29-1	many	CSTRQVGNTEAFF	TGCAGCACACGACAGGTTGGGAACACTGAAGCTTTCTTT
TRBJ2-2	NA	TRBV24-1	few	CATSDLQSSWDTGELFF	TGTGCCACCAGTGATTTGCAATCTAGCTGGGACACCGGGGAGCTGTTTTTT
TRBJ2-7	TRBD1	TRBV20-1	few	CSARGGGQGIPSYEQYF	TGCAGTGCTAGAGGAGGGGGACAGGGAATACCCTCCTACGAGCAGTACTTC
TRBJ2-5	NA	TRBV7-8	NA	CAGSLEGKRQETQYF	TGTGCCGGCAGCTTAGAGGGCAAACGGCAAGAGACCCAGTACTTC
TRBJ1-1	NA	TRBV11-1	few	CASSQDSIEAFF	TGCGCCAGCAGCCAAGATTCGATTGAAGCTTTCTTT
TRBJ1-2	NA	TRBV20-1	NA	CRGPVGYTF	TGCAGGGGCCCTGTCGGCTACACCTTC
TRBJ1-2	TRBD1	TRBV7-9	many	CASSYDRVGYTF	TGTGCCAGCAGCTACGACAGGGTCGGCTACACCTTC
TRBJ2-5	TRBD2	TRBV29-1	NA	CSGRSGRKEQETQYF	TGCAGCGGACGTAGCGGGAGGAAGGAGCAAGAGACCCAGTACTTC
TRBJ1-3	NA	TRBV2	many	CASSEEPGRGNTIYF	TGTGCCAGCAGTGAAGAGCCAGGGCGGGGAAACACCATATATTTT
TRBJ2-1	NA	TRBV6-1	NA	CASSTALEVEQFF	TGTGCCAGCAGCACCGCACTAGAGGTTGAGCAGTTCTTC
TRBJ2-5	TRBD1	TRBV24-1	NA	CATSDFGTGARQETQYF	TGTGCCACCAGTGATTTTGGGACAGGAGCCCGCCAAGAGACCCAGTACTTC
TRBJ1-5	NA	TRBV6-5	many	CASSYGEADGQPQHF	TGTGCCAGCAGTTACGGCGAGGCGGACGGTCAGCCCCAGCATTTT
TRBJ1-2	NA	TRBV11-2	few	CASSLLPGTIGYTF	TGTGCCAGCAGCCTACTCCCCGGGACGATCGGCTACACCTTC
TRBJ1-2	NA	TRBV29-1	many	CSAEGWYGYTF	TGCAGCGCAGAGGGCTGGTATGGCTACACCTTC